This T cell receptor beta chain was captured by sequencing in a study of CD8 T cells in ankylosing spondylitis. A note on this clonotype: Its cognate antigen is unknown.

Quantitative 5'-RACE with molecular barcodes was used to make the TCR beta libraries. TCRdb reprocessed the 5' RACE reads via MiXCR and lists one record per CDR3 protein. The sample lists roughly 450,000 distinct CDR3 sequences, 25% to 30% occurring once. General observations from the study: For ankylosing spondylitis blood, a TCR beta motif of several highly homologous variants appeared characteristic.

This TCR came from a male donor with ankylosing spondylitis. The sequenced sample was blood, either unsorted or a sorted T cell fraction (not recorded which).

The chain's CDR3 is CASSGRSAADNSPLHF. CDR3 bases: TGTGCCAGCAGTGGACGGAGTGCGGCCGATAATTCACCCCTCCACTTT. The J gene is TRBJ1-6, the V gene TRBV25-1; no reliable D call. Germline assignment: CDR1 MGHDK and CDR2 SYGVNS. The CDR3 sequence is 16 residues long. The V end lost 4 bases, the J end lost 5 bases, and 15 bases lay between the germline ends.